The 9 T cell receptor beta chains in this list originate from one sample, sequenced in a study of blood T cell repertoires in COVID-19. Some clones are missing from TCRdb's copy, which holds only in-frame ones; the method was immunoSEQ multiplex PCR. The sample shows under 300,000 clones, over 70% of them seen only once. Sequenced sample: peripheral blood. These receptors came from an older man with acute or convalescent COVID-19.

This chain links TRBV2 with TRBJ2-5; no clear D. Germline V gene lookup returns CDR1 SNHLY and CDR2 FYNNEI. The CDR3 length is 10 residues. Trimming left V 8 bases short and J 5 bases short, with 6 bases between. In DNA form, the CDR3 reads TGTGCCAGCTCAGTCGAGACCCAGTACTTC. This encodes CASSVETQYF. Based on the CDR3 plus reference TRBV2 and TRBJ2-5, the full variable domain is EPEVTQTPSHQVTQMGQEVILRCVPISNHLYFYWYRQILGQKVEFLVSFYNNEISEKSEIFDDQFSVERPDGSNFTLKIRSTKLEDSAMYFCASSVETQYFGPGTRLLVL.

The chain employs TRBV19 and TRBJ2-1; possibly TRBD2 for D (7 bases). CDR3 length: 16 residues. Trimming pared 3 bases from V and 10 bases from J, leaving 22 bases between. Germline V CDR1 and CDR2: LNHDA, SQIVND (reference sequence). The CDR3 reads CASSINGGGLADEQFF. The CDR3 DNA reads as TGTGCCAGTAGTATTAATGGTGGGGGGCTAGCGGACGAGCAGTTCTTC.

V gene TRBV2 combines with J gene TRBJ2-1, with 8 nucleotides matching TRBD2. In germline, CDR1 is SNHLY, CDR2 FYNNEI. The V and J ends lost 8 bases and 10 bases, in that order; junction bases with no gene match: 7. The CDR3 has 12 residues. CDR3 sequence: CASQAGEREQFF. CDR3 nucleotides: TGTGCCAGCCAAGCGGGAGAGAGAGAGCAGTTCTTC.

The genes are TRBV18 and TRBJ2-5; tentative D call: TRBD2 (5 bases). V was clipped by 0 bases and J by 7 bases, with 12 bases between them. The CDR3 is 14 residues long. Germline V gene data show CDR1 as KGHSH and CDR2 as LQKENI. The CDR3 nucleotides are TGTGCCAGCTCACCACCGCTGGGAGTCCCGACCCAGTACTTC. It codes for CASSPPLGVPTQYF.

The chain recombines TRBV28 with TRBJ2-7; 8 nucleotides match TRBD1. The CDR3 contains 18 residues. The germline gives CDR1 MDHEN, CDR2 SYDVKM. V trimming: 2 bases; J trimming: 0 bases; junction bases outside the gene matches: 12. The CDR3 DNA is TGTGCCAGCAGTTTAGGGCAGGGGGCCCCCTCACGCTCCTACGAGCAGTACTTC. This encodes CASSLGQGAPSRSYEQYF.

The chain uses TRBV3-1 (or the pseudogene TRBV3-2) and TRBJ1-2, with 8 positions matching TRBD1. This CDR3 spans 15 amino acids. V shed 2 bases, J shed 2 bases, and the junction held 4 bases outside the gene matches. The germline gives CDR1 LGHDT, CDR2 YNNKEL (reference sequence). CDR3 in DNA: TGTGCCAGCAGCCAACCGGGACAGGCCAACTATGGCTACACCTTC. Its translation: CASSQPGQANYGYTF.

This chain joins TRBV2 and TRBJ2-2; TRBD1 agrees at 10 bases. Germline trimming cut 6 bases from V and 6 bases from J; bases unmatched to any gene: 1. This CDR3 region has 13 residues. The germline gives CDR1 SNHLY, CDR2 FYNNEI. Here the CDR3 reads CASRTGGPGELFF. CDR3 DNA: TGTGCCAGCAGGACAGGGGGCCCCGGGGAGCTGTTTTTT.

The rearrangement links TRBV25-1 to TRBJ1-1; the match to TRBD1 covers 10 bases. Unmatched junction bases numbered 5, after V lost 4 bases and J lost 3 bases. Germline V CDR1 and CDR2: MGHDK, SYGVNS. This CDR3 spans 15 amino acids. The chain's CDR3 is CASSGQGAKYTEAFF. The CDR3 DNA follows: TGTGCCAGCAGTGGACAGGGGGCAAAGTACACTGAAGCTTTCTTT.

This clone was observed once. This chain uses TRBV3-1 (or the pseudogene TRBV3-2) with TRBJ2-7; 7 bases match TRBD1. Germline trimming cut 1 base from V and 4 bases from J; bases unmatched to any gene: 4. Germline V gives CDR1 LGHDT, CDR2 YNNKEL (reference sequence). The CDR3 runs 14 residues. The CDR3 protein is CASSQGGRGYEQYF. The CDR3 nucleotides read TGTGCCAGCAGCCAAGGTGGCAGGGGGTACGAGCAGTACTTC.